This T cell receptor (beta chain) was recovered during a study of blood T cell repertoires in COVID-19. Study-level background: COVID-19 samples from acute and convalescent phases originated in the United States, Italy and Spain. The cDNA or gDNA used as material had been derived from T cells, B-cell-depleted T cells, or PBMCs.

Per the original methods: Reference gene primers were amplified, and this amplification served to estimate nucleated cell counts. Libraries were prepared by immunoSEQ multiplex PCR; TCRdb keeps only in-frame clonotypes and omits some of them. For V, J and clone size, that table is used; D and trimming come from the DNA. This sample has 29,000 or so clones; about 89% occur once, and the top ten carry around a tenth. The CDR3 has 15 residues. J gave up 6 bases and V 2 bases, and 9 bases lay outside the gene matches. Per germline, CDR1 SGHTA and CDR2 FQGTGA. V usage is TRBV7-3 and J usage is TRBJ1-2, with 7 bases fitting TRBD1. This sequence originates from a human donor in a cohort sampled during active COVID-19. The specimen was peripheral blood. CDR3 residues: CASSLYPQGDDGYTF. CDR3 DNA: TGTGCCAGCAGCTTATATCCCCAGGGGGATGATGGCTACACCTTC.